This paragraph covers one T cell receptor (beta chain) sequence. Its antigen is not identified. The sample comes from a study of cytomegalovirus exposure and HLA in healthy donors. Study findings and constraints: Across donors, sequencing depth was assumed by presence/absence analyses to be roughly uniform. There were 150 or so TCR beta chains listed as cytomegalovirus-associated. Later work found most CMV-associated TCR beta chains apparently HLA-restricted.

Primers: 60 Vbeta forward and 13 Jbeta reverse. Using immunoSEQ multiplex PCR, the repertoire was profiled, and TCRdb retains in-frame clones only, with some absent. The table lists 75,000 to 95,000 clones. The CDR3 sequence is 14 residues long. Between the trimmed V and J ends, which lost 4 bases and 1 base, there was a span of 9 bases. Germline CDR1 MRHNA, CDR2 SNTAGT. The receptor comes from a girl aged 5-17 years in good health and CMV-seropositive. This chain joins TRBV6-4 and TRBJ2-3, with a weak D call TRBD1 (5 bases). The sequencing input was PBMCs. The chain's CDR3 is CASSGTGGTDTQYF. The CDR3 DNA is TGTGCCAGCAGTGGTACAGGCGGCACAGATACGCAGTATTTT.